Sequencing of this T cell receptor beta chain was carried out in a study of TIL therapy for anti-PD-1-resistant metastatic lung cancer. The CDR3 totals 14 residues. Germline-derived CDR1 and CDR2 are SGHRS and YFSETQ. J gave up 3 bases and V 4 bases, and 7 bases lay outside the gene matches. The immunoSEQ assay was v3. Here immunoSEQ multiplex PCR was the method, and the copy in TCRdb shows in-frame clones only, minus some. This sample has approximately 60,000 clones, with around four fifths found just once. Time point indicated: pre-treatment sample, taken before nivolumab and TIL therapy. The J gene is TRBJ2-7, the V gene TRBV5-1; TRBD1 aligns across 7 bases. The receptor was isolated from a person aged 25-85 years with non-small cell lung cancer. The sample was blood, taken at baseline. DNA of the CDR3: TGCGCCAGCAGCGTGACAGGGTTTGGCTACGAGCAGTACTTC. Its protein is CASSVTGFGYEQYF.